The 25 T cell receptor beta chains listed next were all sequenced from one sample in a study of cytomegalovirus exposure and HLA in healthy donors. PCR used 60 Vbeta primers and 13 Jbeta primers. Repertoires were generated with immunoSEQ multiplex PCR, while TCRdb's copy carries only in-frame clones and drops some. The table has more than 80,000 clones, about 80% seen once. Sample: PBMCs. Receptors were obtained from a female donor in good health and CMV-seropositive.

The chain recombines TRBV7-9 with TRBJ2-7, with TRBD1 identical over 12 bases. Germline loops: CDR1 SEHNR, CDR2 FQNEAQ (reference sequence). The trim removed 5 bases at V and 6 bases at J, leaving 5 bases unmatched. CDR3 length equals 14 residues. The CDR3 is CASSPGQGAVEQYF. Written as DNA, the CDR3 is TGTGCCAGCAGCCCGGGACAGGGGGCTGTCGAGCAGTACTTC.

The V gene is TRBV19, the J gene TRBJ2-3, with 7 bases that match TRBD1. Germline V gene data show CDR1 as LNHDA and CDR2 as SQIVND (reference sequence). V trimming: 5 bases; J trimming: 2 bases; junction bases outside the gene matches: 10. The CDR3 contains 16 residues. CDR3 DNA sequence: TGTGCCAGTAGTTACCGACAGGGCCTCGCCACAGATACGCAGTATTTT. The encoded protein is CASSYRQGLATDTQYF.

The chain employs TRBV15 and TRBJ1-3; tentatively, D is TRBD1 (6 bases). The V and J ends lost 1 base and 3 bases respectively, with 10 bases between them. CDR1 and CDR2 (germline): LNHNV, YYDKDF (reference sequence). This CDR3 has 15 residues. As DNA, the CDR3 is TGTGCCACCAGCAGAGGACAGGCTGTTGGAAACACCATATATTTT. It is translated as CATSRGQAVGNTIYF.

A remark on this clone: Additional DNA sequences in this sample encode the identical CDR3. The chain joins TRBV18 to TRBJ1-4; D uncertain. The CDR3 length is 13 residues. The V end lost 2 bases, the J end lost 5 bases, and 6 bases lay between the germline ends. Germline V gene lookup returns CDR1 KGHSH and CDR2 LQKENI. The DNA of the CDR3 is TGTGCCAGCTCACCATCGGGGAATGAAAAACTGTTTTTT. It yields the protein CASSPSGNEKLFF.

J is TRBJ2-4 and V is TRBV25-1, with D tentatively TRBD1 (6 bases). The CDR3 consists of 17 residues. CDR1 and CDR2 from the germline V gene are MGHDK and SYGVNS. The V end lost 2 bases, the J end lost 3 bases, and 17 bases lay between the germline ends. The CDR3 DNA follows: TGTGCCAGCAGTGAAAGGATCGGCAGGGGATACAAAAACATTCAGTACTTC. This codes for CASSERIGRGYKNIQYF.

V usage is TRBV5-4 and J usage is TRBJ2-4; 7 bases map to TRBD1. Per germline, CDR1 SGHNT and CDR2 YYREEE (reference sequence). With V trimmed by 2 bases and J by 0 bases, 5 bases remained unmatched. The CDR3 spans 16 residues. The CDR3 here is CASSLRQGVAKNIQYF. The CDR3 DNA reads as TGTGCCAGCAGCTTACGACAGGGCGTAGCCAAAAACATTCAGTACTTC.

This chain links TRBV4-1 with TRBJ2-3; the match to TRBD2 covers 9 bases. Germline-derived CDR1 and CDR2 are MGHRA and YSYEKL. The CDR3 is 17 residues long. Trimming at V came to 2 bases and at J to 1 base, leaving 7 bases not matched to a gene. The CDR3 reads CASSQSGGPVGTDTQYF. In nucleotides, the CDR3 is TGCGCCAGCAGCCAAAGCGGGGGGCCCGTCGGCACAGATACGCAGTATTTT.

This chain joins TRBV7-9 and TRBJ1-2; D is unresolved. Per germline, CDR1 SEHNR and CDR2 FQNEAQ (reference sequence). Deletions cut 2 bases from V and 7 bases from J, with 8 bases between. The CDR3 totals 12 residues. This CDR3 is CASSLHVGGYTF. The CDR3 DNA reads as TGTGCCAGCAGCTTACACGTCGGTGGCTACACCTTC.

The chain joins TRBV28 to TRBJ1-1, with 7 bases that match TRBD1. Per the germline V gene, CDR1 is MDHEN and CDR2 is SYDVKM. Unmatched junction bases numbered 15, after V lost 10 bases and J lost 7 bases. The CDR3 runs to 14 residues. The CDR3 spells CATVIETGRIEAFF. CDR3 DNA sequence: TGTGCCACCGTGATAGAGACAGGGAGGATTGAAGCTTTCTTT.

V and J are TRBV30 and TRBJ1-3; D is unclear. CDR3 length: 14 residues. Germline values: CDR1 GTSNPN, CDR2 SVGIG (reference sequence). The ends were cut back, 7 bases at V and 0 bases at J, with 13 bases in the middle. CDR3 sequence reads: CASLQQLSGNTIYF. Written as DNA, the CDR3 is TGTGCCTCACTCCAACAGCTCTCTGGAAACACCATATATTTT.

This clone has a handful of counts. The chain joins TRBV7-6 to TRBJ2-7; TRBD2 is a possible D gene (6 bases). The germline CDR1 and CDR2 sequences are SGHVS and FNYEAQ. Trimming cost V 3 bases and J 2 bases, with 8 bases left between them. The CDR3 contains 13 residues. The DNA for the CDR3 is TGTGCCAGCAGCTTGCGGGGTCCCTACGAGCAGTACTTC. This codes for CASSLRGPYEQYF.

CDR3 nucleotide sequence: TGTGCCAGCAGCCGGCTGACTTATTACAATGAGCAGTTCTTC. Encoded protein: CASSRLTYYNEQFF. The chain links TRBV7-9 to TRBJ2-1; D is unclear. In germline, CDR1 is SEHNR, CDR2 FQNEAQ (reference sequence). The CDR3 runs 14 residues. V dropped 5 bases and J dropped 4 bases, with 12 bases sitting between them.

J is TRBJ2-3 and V is TRBV2; D is possibly TRBD1 (6 bases). CDR3 size: 12 residues. V dropped 6 bases and J dropped 4 bases, with 8 bases sitting between them. Germline V gene data show CDR1 as SNHLY and CDR2 as FYNNEI. The CDR3 here is CASRKGADTQYF. As DNA, the CDR3 is TGTGCCAGCAGGAAGGGGGCAGATACGCAGTATTTT.

The J gene is TRBJ2-1, the V gene TRBV2; perhaps TRBD1 as D (6 bases). V lost 3 bases and J lost 6, with 9 bases in between. CDR1 is SNHLY, CDR2 FYNNEI, per germline. The CDR3 consists of 13 residues. The CDR3 DNA follows: TGTGCCAGCAGTGATACAGGGTTCAATGAGCAGTTCTTC. It codes for CASSDTGFNEQFF.

J is TRBJ1-4 and V is TRBV10-3, with D uncertain. Deletions cut 2 bases from V and 5 bases from J, with 9 bases between. Looked up from germline, CDR1 is ENHRY and CDR2 is SYGVKD. This CDR3 is 14 amino acids long. The CDR3 sequence is CAISERGKNEKLFF. In nucleotides, the CDR3 is TGTGCCATCAGTGAGCGCGGCAAGAATGAAAAACTGTTTTTT.

The rearrangement joins TRBV7-2 to TRBJ1-1; D is unclear. The CDR3 length is 13 residues. Germline V lookup: CDR1 SGHTA, CDR2 FQGNSA. The V end was cut by 4 bases, the J end by 6 bases, with 12 bases between. The CDR3 here is CASSSPFSPEAFF. CDR3 nucleotides: TGTGCCAGCAGCTCCCCTTTTTCCCCTGAAGCTTTCTTT.

This clone came up a few times. The genes are TRBV25-1 and TRBJ1-5, with 11 bases lining up with TRBD1. Germline CDR1 and CDR2: MGHDK and SYGVNS. Trimming at V came to 2 bases and at J to 3 bases, leaving 3 bases not matched to a gene. The CDR3 contains 16 residues. The CDR3, as DNA: TGTGCCAGCAGTGAAGGACAGGGGGCACCCAATCAGCCCCAGCATTTT. This encodes CASSEGQGAPNQPQHF. The whole variable domain, filled in from reference TRBV25-1 and TRBJ1-5, reads EADIYQTPRYLVIGTGKKITLECSQTMGHDKMYWYQQDPGMELHLIHYSYGVNSTEKGDLSSESTVSRIRTEHFPLTLESARPSHTSQYLCASSEGQGAPNQPQHFGDGTRLSIL.

The chain uses TRBV6-6 and TRBJ1-5; 8 nucleotides match TRBD1. Per germline, CDR1 MNHNY and CDR2 SVGAGI (reference sequence). This CDR3 region has 15 residues. J gave up 3 bases and V 6 bases, and 7 bases lay outside the gene matches. CDR3 DNA: TGTGCCAGCAGCCGACAGGGGCGGAACAATCAGCCCCAGCATTTT. This translates into CASSRQGRNNQPQHF.

The chain has TRBV28 and TRBJ1-2; no reliable D call. Trimming shortened V by 2 bases and J by 7 bases, and 20 bases separated the two germline ends. Germline V gene data show CDR1 as MDHEN and CDR2 as SYDVKM. The CDR3 loop spans 16 amino acids. CDR3 sequence: CASSLTEVGGRVGYTF. The CDR3 bases are TGTGCCAGCAGTTTAACAGAGGTCGGAGGGCGAGTTGGCTACACCTTC.

The chain has TRBV7-9 and TRBJ2-3; 9 nucleotides agree with TRBD1. This CDR3 region has 16 residues. The ends lost 1 base at V and 2 bases at J; junction bases unmatched: 4. The germline V gene has CDR1 SEHNR and CDR2 FQNEAQ (reference sequence). Here the CDR3 DNA reads TGTGCCAGCAGCTTAGTGGGACAGGGAGTCACAGATACGCAGTATTTT. Amino acids: CASSLVGQGVTDTQYF.

The rearrangement links TRBV5-1 to TRBJ2-5; the match to TRBD2 covers 11 bases. The CDR3 is 15 amino acids. The V segment lost 4 bases and the J segment 4 bases; nucleotides outside the gene matches: 6. Germline lookup yields CDR1 SGHRS and CDR2 YFSETQ. The DNA of the CDR3 is TGCGCCAGCAGCCCGGGACTAGCGGTGTTAGAGACCCAGTACTTC. As protein: CASSPGLAVLETQYF.

The chain carries TRBV18 and TRBJ1-3; D is uncertain. The CDR3 totals 15 residues. Trimming took 3 bases from V and 0 from J, leaving 9 bases between them. Germline CDR1 KGHSH, CDR2 LQKENI. CDR3 nucleotide sequence: TGTGCCAGCTCACCGCTAGACTACTCTGGAAACACCATATATTTT. It yields the protein CASSPLDYSGNTIYF.

The chain uses TRBV10-3 and TRBJ2-7; 10 bases fit TRBD1. The V gene end was trimmed by 9 bases and the J gene end by 6 bases; junction bases not matched to a gene: 8. The germline CDR1 and CDR2 sequences are ENHRY and SYGVKD. The CDR3 covers 13 residues. The CDR3 bases are TGTGCCATTTGGGACAGGGGATTCGGCGAGCAGTACTTC. Residues: CAIWDRGFGEQYF.

The chain carries TRBV19 and TRBJ1-1; 7 nucleotides align to TRBD1. Germline CDR1 and CDR2: LNHDA and SQIVND (reference sequence). V gave up 5 bases and J gave up 5 bases; unmatched junction bases: 14. The CDR3 is 16 amino acids. CDR3 amino acids: CASSPAGGRGRTEAFF. Written as DNA, the CDR3 is TGTGCCAGTAGTCCAGCGGGGGGCAGGGGGAGGACTGAAGCTTTCTTT. Using reference TRBV19 and TRBJ1-1 for the parts outside the CDR3, the full variable domain is DGGITQSPKYLFRKEGQNVTLSCEQNLNHDAMYWYRQDPGQGLRLIYYSQIVNDFQKGDIAEGYSVSREKKESFPLTVTSAQKNPTAFYLCASSPAGGRGRTEAFFGQGTRLTVV.

The rearrangement links TRBV19 to TRBJ1-5, with D possibly TRBD1 on 5 matching bases. The CDR3 is 15 residues long. Trimming stripped 6 bases from V and 4 bases from J, with 16 bases between. The germline CDR1 and CDR2 sequences are LNHDA and SQIVND (reference sequence). In nucleotides, the CDR3 is TGTGCCAGTAGACCGGGGGGGGACGGAAATCAGCCCCAGCATTTT. It yields the protein CASRPGGDGNQPQHF. Based on the CDR3 plus reference TRBV19 and TRBJ1-5, the full variable domain is DGGITQSPKYLFRKEGQNVTLSCEQNLNHDAMYWYRQDPGQGLRLIYYSQIVNDFQKGDIAEGYSVSREKKESFPLTVTSAQKNPTAFYLCASRPGGDGNQPQHFGDGTRLSIL.